A selection of T cell receptor beta chains follows, all from one sample in a study of blood T cell repertoires in COVID-19. TCRdb's copy holds only in-frame clones and misses some; the assay was immunoSEQ multiplex PCR. Seen here are around 100,000 clones, approximately 90% observed once, and the top ten hold over 4.5%. Sequenced input: peripheral blood. All receptors derive from a man over 45 with acute or convalescent COVID-19. Each CDR3 is given with its conserved first and last residue. D genes are given only for firm matches. Clone size is not always given. Where it is, it says once, few, many or a class for expanded clones.

size: NA; V: TRBV7-6; J: TRBJ2-5; D: TRBD2; CDR3: CASSLFSELAGSETQYF; DNA: TGTGCCAGCAGCTTATTTTCCGAACTAGCGGGATCGGAGACCCAGTACTTC
size: NA; V: TRBV6-6; J: TRBJ1-4; D: TRBD1; CDR3: CASSFQGANEKLFF; DNA: TGTGCCAGCAGTTTCCAGGGGGCTAATGAAAAACTGTTTTTT
size: NA; V: TRBV9; J: TRBJ2-1; D: NA; CDR3: CASSVAREGVGIYNEQFF; DNA: TGTGCCAGCAGCGTAGCCCGAGAGGGGGTGGGTATCTACAATGAGCAGTTCTTC
size: NA; V: TRBV7-2; J: TRBJ2-7; D: NA; CDR3: CASSLSGEQYF; DNA: TGTGCCAGCAGCTTAAGCGGGGAGCAGTACTTC
size: NA; V: TRBV9; J: TRBJ2-6; D: NA; CDR3: CASSAIWAFSGANVLTF; DNA: TGTGCCAGCAGCGCTATCTGGGCTTTCTCTGGGGCCAACGTCCTGACTTTC
size: NA; V: TRBV10-2; J: TRBJ1-6; D: TRBD1; CDR3: CASSSGTGGNNSPLHF; DNA: TGCGCCAGCAGTTCCGGGACAGGGGGAAATAATTCACCCCTCCACTTT
size: NA; V: TRBV11-3; J: TRBJ2-2; D: NA; CDR3: CASSLSRVYTGELFF; DNA: TGTGCCAGCAGCTTAAGCAGGGTTTATACCGGGGAGCTGTTTTTT
size: NA; V: TRBV5-5; J: TRBJ2-7; D: TRBD1; CDR3: CASSVGTAIEQYF; DNA: TGTGCCAGCAGCGTCGGGACAGCGATAGAGCAGTACTTC
size: NA; V: TRBV5-1; J: TRBJ1-1; D: NA; CDR3: CASSMGHGGTEAFF; DNA: TGCGCCAGCAGCATGGGACACGGTGGCACTGAAGCTTTCTTT
size: once; V: TRBV4-1; J: TRBJ2-7; D: NA; CDR3: CASSQGTLEYEQYF; DNA: TGCGCCAGCAGCCAGGGGACACTAGAGTACGAGCAGTACTTC
size: NA; V: TRBV5-6; J: TRBJ1-1; D: NA; CDR3: CASSLGQVNSEAFF; DNA: TGTGCCAGCAGCTTGGGTCAGGTGAACTCTGAAGCTTTCTTT
size: once; V: TRBV7-2; J: TRBJ2-7; D: NA; CDR3: CASSLGPTGPGDTRGEQYF; DNA: TGTGCCAGCAGCTTAGGACCCACAGGGCCTGGGGACACTCGTGGCGAGCAGTACTTC
size: NA; V: TRBV2; J: TRBJ1-3; D: TRBD1; CDR3: CASRDHRGRGNTIYF; DNA: TGTGCCAGCAGGGATCACAGGGGTAGAGGAAACACCATATATTTT
size: NA; V: TRBV28; J: TRBJ2-3; D: NA; CDR3: CASSFHPGGQGTDTQYF; DNA: TGTGCCAGCAGTTTCCACCCGGGTGGACAAGGCACAGATACGCAGTATTTT
size: NA; V: TRBV12-5; J: TRBJ2-1; D: NA; CDR3: CASGLVVPREFYYNEQFF; DNA: TGTGCTAGTGGTTTGGTAGTCCCCCGGGAGTTTTACTACAATGAGCAGTTCTTC
size: NA; V: TRBV10-3; J: TRBJ2-5; D: NA; CDR3: CAISEGEETQYF; DNA: TGTGCCATCAGTGAAGGGGAAGAGACCCAGTACTTC
size: once; V: TRBV11-2; J: TRBJ2-5; D: TRBD2; CDR3: CASSWGGMGETQYF; DNA: TGTGCCAGCAGCTGGGGGGGGATGGGAGAGACCCAGTACTTC
size: NA; V: TRBV5-6; J: TRBJ2-2; D: NA; CDR3: CASSLVGGELFF; DNA: TGTGCCAGCAGCTTGGTCGGCGGGGAGCTGTTTTTT
size: few; V: TRBV18; J: TRBJ2-5; D: TRBD2; CDR3: CASSHPSGKQETQYF; DNA: TGTGCCAGCTCCCATCCTAGCGGGAAGCAAGAGACCCAGTACTTC
size: NA; V: TRBV20-1; J: TRBJ1-5; D: NA; CDR3: CSASRGTSNQPQHF; DNA: TGCAGTGCTAGTAGGGGCACCAGCAATCAGCCCCAGCATTTT
size: NA; V: TRBV12-5; J: TRBJ2-3; D: TRBD2; CDR3: CASGPPLGGRRGDTQYF; DNA: TGTGCTAGTGGTCCGCCACTTGGCGGGAGGCGGGGAGATACGCAGTATTTT
size: NA; V: TRBV2; J: TRBJ2-4; D: NA; CDR3: CASSEELTIPHIQYF; DNA: TGTGCCAGCAGTGAAGAACTAACGATCCCCCACATTCAGTACTTC
size: NA; V: TRBV21-1; J: TRBJ2-2; D: NA; CDR3: CASSPGSTGELFF; DNA: TGTGCCAGCAGCCCTGGCAGCACCGGGGAGCTGTTTTTT
size: NA; V: TRBV7-9; J: TRBJ1-6; D: TRBD1; CDR3: CASSSGTGGDSPLHF; DNA: TGTGCCAGCAGTTCCGGGACAGGGGGAGACTCACCCCTCCACTTT
size: NA; V: TRBV3-1/TRBV3-2; J: TRBJ1-2; D: TRBD1; CDR3: CASSHRTGNYGYTF; DNA: TGTGCCAGCAGCCACCGGACAGGGAACTATGGCTACACCTTC
size: NA; V: TRBV7-8; J: TRBJ2-5; D: NA; CDR3: CASSLGAGRQETQYF; DNA: TGTGCCAGCAGCTTAGGCGCAGGGAGGCAAGAGACCCAGTACTTC
size: NA; V: TRBV27; J: TRBJ2-5; D: TRBD1; CDR3: CASVGTGGGETQYF; DNA: TGTGCCAGCGTGGGGACAGGGGGCGGCGAGACCCAGTACTTC
size: NA; V: TRBV19; J: TRBJ1-5; D: TRBD1; CDR3: CASRMGTGGVGNQPQHF; DNA: TGTGCCAGTAGAATGGGGACAGGGGGCGTTGGCAATCAGCCCCAGCATTTT
size: NA; V: TRBV18; J: TRBJ2-3; D: TRBD2; CDR3: CASSMLAGGGTDTQYF; DNA: TGTGCCAGCTCGATGTTAGCGGGAGGAGGCACAGATACGCAGTATTTT
size: NA; V: TRBV2; J: TRBJ2-3; D: TRBD2; CDR3: CASRWRGGRMTDTQYF; DNA: TGTGCCAGCAGGTGGCGGGGCGGGAGAATGACAGATACGCAGTATTTT
size: NA; V: TRBV6-5; J: TRBJ1-5; D: NA; CDR3: CASSYDRSNQPQHF; DNA: TGTGCCAGCAGTTACGACAGGTCCAATCAGCCCCAGCATTTT
size: once; V: TRBV11-3; J: TRBJ2-7; D: NA; CDR3: CASSLYSGPDPHEQYF; DNA: TGTGCCAGCAGCCTCTATAGCGGACCCGACCCCCACGAGCAGTACTTC
size: NA; V: TRBV10-3; J: TRBJ2-5; D: TRBD1; CDR3: CATARRQGRETQYF; DNA: TGTGCCACGGCCCGCCGACAGGGAAGAGAGACCCAGTACTTC
size: NA; V: TRBV6-5; J: TRBJ2-2; D: TRBD2; CDR3: CASRGTSGNTGELFF; DNA: TGTGCCAGCAGAGGGACTAGCGGGAACACCGGGGAGCTGTTTTTT
size: NA; V: TRBV20-1; J: TRBJ2-3; D: NA; CDR3: CSASGLGDTQYF; DNA: TGCAGTGCTAGTGGACTCGGAGATACGCAGTATTTT
size: NA; V: TRBV5-1; J: TRBJ2-1; D: TRBD2; CDR3: CASSTGTSGNVNEQFF; DNA: TGCGCCAGCAGCACCGGAACTAGCGGGAACGTAAATGAGCAGTTCTTC
size: NA; V: TRBV28; J: TRBJ2-1; D: TRBD1; CDR3: CASSLFSGGSYNEQFF; DNA: TGTGCCAGCAGTTTATTTTCAGGGGGCTCCTACAATGAGCAGTTCTTC
size: once; V: TRBV4-2; J: TRBJ2-2; D: TRBD2; CDR3: CASSRGLAGGSRNTGELFF; DNA: TGTGCCAGCAGCCGAGGACTAGCGGGAGGCTCAAGGAACACCGGGGAGCTGTTTTTT
size: NA; V: TRBV19; J: TRBJ1-2; D: TRBD1; CDR3: CASSQGTGGDGYTF; DNA: TGTGCCAGTAGTCAAGGGACAGGGGGAGATGGCTACACCTTC
size: NA; V: TRBV7-9; J: TRBJ2-1; D: TRBD2; CDR3: CASSSSGGTYNEQFF; DNA: TGTGCCAGCAGCTCTAGCGGGGGCACCTACAATGAGCAGTTCTTC
size: NA; V: TRBV2; J: TRBJ2-7; D: TRBD2; CDR3: CATKGSSGMYEQYF; DNA: TGTGCCACGAAAGGGTCTAGCGGGATGTACGAGCAGTACTTC
size: NA; V: TRBV30; J: TRBJ1-2; D: TRBD1; CDR3: CAWSATVQGADGYTF; DNA: TGTGCCTGGAGCGCGACCGTACAGGGGGCCGATGGCTACACCTTC
size: NA; V: TRBV5-4; J: TRBJ2-1; D: NA; CDR3: CASSLDPGRTNYNEQFF; DNA: TGTGCCAGCAGCTTGGATCCGGGACGGACTAACTACAATGAGCAGTTCTTC
size: NA; V: TRBV6-5; J: TRBJ2-7; D: NA; CDR3: CASSYADGALGEQYF; DNA: TGTGCCAGCAGTTACGCGGATGGGGCGCTCGGGGAGCAGTACTTC
size: NA; V: TRBV5-1; J: TRBJ2-7; D: TRBD2; CDR3: CASSLGLRSLAGVRYEQYF; DNA: TGCGCCAGCAGCTTGGGGCTGCGTTCACTAGCGGGAGTCCGATACGAGCAGTACTTC
size: NA; V: TRBV20-1; J: TRBJ2-1; D: TRBD1; CDR3: CSASSTGKPSLYNEQFF; DNA: TGCAGTGCTAGTTCGACAGGGAAACCAAGCCTTTACAATGAGCAGTTCTTC
size: NA; V: TRBV27; J: TRBJ2-7; D: NA; CDR3: CASSLGQYYEQYF; DNA: TGTGCCAGCAGTCTCGGACAGTACTACGAGCAGTACTTC
size: NA; V: TRBV9; J: TRBJ2-7; D: NA; CDR3: CASSVGREYYEQYF; DNA: TGTGCCAGCAGCGTGGGCAGGGAATACTACGAGCAGTACTTC
size: once; V: TRBV6-5; J: TRBJ1-1; D: NA; CDR3: CASSYSPVNTEAFF; DNA: TGTGCCAGCAGTTATAGCCCAGTGAACACTGAAGCTTTCTTT
size: NA; V: TRBV13; J: TRBJ2-7; D: TRBD2; CDR3: CASSTSGALSREQYF; DNA: TGTGCCAGCAGCACTAGCGGGGCCCTCTCGAGGGAGCAGTACTTC
size: NA; V: TRBV11-2; J: TRBJ2-7; D: TRBD2; CDR3: CASSSRSLGGRPGEQYF; DNA: TGTGCCAGCAGCTCCCGCTCTCTTGGCGGGAGACCCGGCGAGCAGTACTTC
size: NA; V: TRBV19; J: TRBJ1-3; D: TRBD1; CDR3: CASSIPPVWRGRGNTIYF; DNA: TGTGCCAGTAGTATCCCCCCCGTTTGGAGGGGGCGAGGAAACACCATATATTTT
size: NA; V: TRBV6-5; J: TRBJ1-2; D: NA; CDR3: CASSFRANYGYTF; DNA: TGTGCCAGCAGTTTTCGGGCTAACTATGGCTACACCTTC
size: few; V: TRBV27; J: TRBJ1-5; D: TRBD1; CDR3: CASSAITGVSNQPQHF; DNA: TGTGCCAGCAGTGCGATCACAGGGGTCAGCAATCAGCCCCAGCATTTT
size: NA; V: TRBV25-1; J: TRBJ1-4; D: TRBD1; CDR3: CASSDKGRTGVEKLFF; DNA: TGTGCCAGCAGTGACAAGGGGCGGACAGGGGTCGAAAAACTGTTTTTT
size: NA; V: TRBV4-3; J: TRBJ2-5; D: TRBD2; CDR3: CASSQDRTSGLQETQYF; DNA: TGCGCCAGCAGCCAAGATAGAACTAGCGGCCTCCAAGAGACCCAGTACTTC
size: once; V: TRBV7-9; J: TRBJ2-7; D: NA; CDR3: CASSLGQGIYEQYF; DNA: TGTGCCAGCAGCTTAGGGCAGGGGATTTACGAGCAGTACTTC
size: NA; V: TRBV20-1; J: TRBJ1-2; D: TRBD1; CDR3: CSAGDSSYTF; DNA: TGCAGTGCTGGGGACAGCAGCTACACCTTC
size: once; V: TRBV6-5; J: TRBJ2-3; D: TRBD1; CDR3: CASSDRGAADTQYF; DNA: TGTGCCAGCAGCGACAGGGGGGCGGCAGATACGCAGTATTTT